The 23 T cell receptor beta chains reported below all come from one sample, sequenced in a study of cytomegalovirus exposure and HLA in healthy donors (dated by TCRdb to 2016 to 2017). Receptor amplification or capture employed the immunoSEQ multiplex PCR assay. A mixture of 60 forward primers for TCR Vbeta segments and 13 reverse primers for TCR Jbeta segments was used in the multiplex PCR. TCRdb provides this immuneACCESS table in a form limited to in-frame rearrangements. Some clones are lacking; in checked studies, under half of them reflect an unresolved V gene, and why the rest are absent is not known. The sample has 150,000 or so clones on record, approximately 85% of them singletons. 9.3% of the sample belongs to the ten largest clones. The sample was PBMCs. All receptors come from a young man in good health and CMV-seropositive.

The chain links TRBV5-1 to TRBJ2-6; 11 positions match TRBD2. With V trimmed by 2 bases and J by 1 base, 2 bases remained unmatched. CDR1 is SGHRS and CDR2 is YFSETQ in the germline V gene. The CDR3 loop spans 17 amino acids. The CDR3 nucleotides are TGCGCCAGCAGCTTTAGCGGGGGGGCTTCTGGGGCCAACGTCCTGACTTTC. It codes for CASSFSGGASGANVLTF.

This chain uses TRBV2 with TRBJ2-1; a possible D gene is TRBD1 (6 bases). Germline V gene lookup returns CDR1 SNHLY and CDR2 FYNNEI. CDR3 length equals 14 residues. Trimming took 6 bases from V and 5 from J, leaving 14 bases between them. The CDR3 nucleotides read TGTGCCAGCAGGGGTGTAAGGACAGACAATGAGCAGTTCTTC. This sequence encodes CASRGVRTDNEQFF.

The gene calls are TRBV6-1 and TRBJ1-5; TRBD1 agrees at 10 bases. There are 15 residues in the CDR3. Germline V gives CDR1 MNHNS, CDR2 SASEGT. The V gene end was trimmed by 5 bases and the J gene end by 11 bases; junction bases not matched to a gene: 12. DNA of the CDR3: TGTGCCAGCAGTCCCCGGGACAGGGGTTTCGAGGCCCAGCATTTT. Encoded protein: CASSPRDRGFEAQHF.

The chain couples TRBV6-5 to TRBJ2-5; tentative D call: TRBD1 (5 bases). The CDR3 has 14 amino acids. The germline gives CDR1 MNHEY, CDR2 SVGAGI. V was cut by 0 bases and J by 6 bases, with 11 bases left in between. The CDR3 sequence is CASSYSPRVKTQYF. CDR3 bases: TGTGCCAGCAGTTACTCTCCCAGGGTGAAGACCCAGTACTTC.

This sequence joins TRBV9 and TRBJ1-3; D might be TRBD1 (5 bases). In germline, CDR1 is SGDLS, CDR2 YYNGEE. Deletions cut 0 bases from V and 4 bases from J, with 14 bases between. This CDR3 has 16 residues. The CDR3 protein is CASSVGGGAAGNTIYF. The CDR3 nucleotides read TGTGCCAGCAGCGTAGGCGGAGGGGCTGCGGGAAACACCATATATTTT. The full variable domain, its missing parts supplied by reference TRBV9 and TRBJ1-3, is DSGVTQTPKHLITATGQRVTLRCSPRSGDLSVYWYQQSLDQGLQFLIQYYNGEERAKGNILERFSAQQFPDLHSELNLSSLELGDSALYFCASSVGGGAAGNTIYFGEGSWLTVV.

The CDR3 DNA follows: TGTGCCAGCAGGCCGACAGTAACCACTGAAGCTTTCTTT. Encoded protein: CASRPTVTTEAFF. The V gene is TRBV6-6, the J gene TRBJ1-1; TRBD1 is a possible D gene (5 bases). Trimming removed 6 bases from V and 4 bases from J, with 12 bases in between. The CDR3 consists of 13 residues. CDR1 and CDR2 (germline): MNHNY, SVGAGI (reference sequence).

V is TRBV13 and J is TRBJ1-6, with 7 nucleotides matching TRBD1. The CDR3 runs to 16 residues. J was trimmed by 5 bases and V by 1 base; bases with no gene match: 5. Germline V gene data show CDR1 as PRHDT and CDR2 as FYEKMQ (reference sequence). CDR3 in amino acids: CASSLVGQSHNSPLHF. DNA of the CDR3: TGTGCCAGCAGCTTAGTGGGACAGAGTCATAATTCACCCCTCCACTTT.

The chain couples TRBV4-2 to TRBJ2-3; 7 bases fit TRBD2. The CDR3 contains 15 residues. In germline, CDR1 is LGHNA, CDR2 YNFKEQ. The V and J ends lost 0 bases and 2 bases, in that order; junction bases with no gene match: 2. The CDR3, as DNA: TGTGCCAGCAGCCAAGAAAGCGGGGCCACAGATACGCAGTATTTT. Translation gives CASSQESGATDTQYF.

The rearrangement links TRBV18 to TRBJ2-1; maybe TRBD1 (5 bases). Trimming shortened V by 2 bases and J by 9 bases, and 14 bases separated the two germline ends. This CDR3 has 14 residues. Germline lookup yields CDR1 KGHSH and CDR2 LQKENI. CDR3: CASSPSVGEGEQFF. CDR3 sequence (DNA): TGTGCCAGCTCACCATCGGTAGGGGAAGGTGAGCAGTTCTTC. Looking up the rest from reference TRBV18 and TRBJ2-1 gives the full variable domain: NAGVMQNPRHLVRRRGQEARLRCSPMKGHSHVYWYRQLPEEGLKFMVYLQKENIIDESGMPKERFSAEFPKEGPSILRIQQVVRGDSAAYFCASSPSVGEGEQFFGPGTRLTVL.

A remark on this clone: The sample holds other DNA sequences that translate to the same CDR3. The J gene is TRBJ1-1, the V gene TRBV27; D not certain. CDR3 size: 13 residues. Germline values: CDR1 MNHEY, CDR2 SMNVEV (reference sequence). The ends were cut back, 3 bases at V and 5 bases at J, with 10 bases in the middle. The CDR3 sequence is CASSLSAGTEAFF. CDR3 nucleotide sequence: TGTGCCAGCAGTTTGTCCGCGGGGACTGAAGCTTTCTTT.

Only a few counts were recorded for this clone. The DNA for the CDR3 is TGCGCCAGCGGCTTTAACACCGGGGAGCTGTTTTTT. It specifies CASGFNTGELFF. The V gene is TRBV10-1, the J gene TRBJ2-2; D is undetermined. The CDR3 contains 12 residues. Germline CDR1 and CDR2: WNHNN and SYGVQD (reference sequence). V lost 8 bases and J 2 bases, leaving 6 bases between the germline ends.

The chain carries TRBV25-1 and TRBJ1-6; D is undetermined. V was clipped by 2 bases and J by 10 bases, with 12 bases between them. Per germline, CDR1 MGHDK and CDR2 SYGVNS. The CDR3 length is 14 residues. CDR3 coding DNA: TGTGCCAGCAGTGAACTGGGTGGAGAATCACCCCTCCACTTT. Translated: CASSELGGESPLHF.

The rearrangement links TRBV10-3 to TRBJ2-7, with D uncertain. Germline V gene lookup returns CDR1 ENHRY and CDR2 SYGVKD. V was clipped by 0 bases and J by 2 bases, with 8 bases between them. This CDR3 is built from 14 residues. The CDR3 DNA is TGTGCCATCAGTGAGTCTGGCCAGACCTACGAGCAGTACTTC. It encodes CAISESGQTYEQYF.

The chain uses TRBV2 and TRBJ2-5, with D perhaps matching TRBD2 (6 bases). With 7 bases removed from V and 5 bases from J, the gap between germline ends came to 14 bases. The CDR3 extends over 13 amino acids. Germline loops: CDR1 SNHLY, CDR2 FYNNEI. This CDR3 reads CASKRGTTETQYF. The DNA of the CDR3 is TGTGCCAGCAAACGGGGGACGACGGAGACCCAGTACTTC.

CDR3 sequence reads: CASRVPGGETQYF. DNA for the CDR3: TGTGCCAGCAGGGTCCCGGGAGGAGAGACCCAGTACTTC. The chain joins TRBV2 to TRBJ2-5; TRBD2 matches at 7 bases. Trimming cost V 6 bases and J 4 bases; bases outside gene matches: 5. This CDR3 comprises 13 residues. Germline CDR1 SNHLY, CDR2 FYNNEI. Full variable domain (outside the CDR3, taken from reference TRBV2 and TRBJ2-5): EPEVTQTPSHQVTQMGQEVILRCVPISNHLYFYWYRQILGQKVEFLVSFYNNEISEKSEIFDDQFSVERPDGSNFTLKIRSTKLEDSAMYFCASRVPGGETQYFGPGTRLLVL.

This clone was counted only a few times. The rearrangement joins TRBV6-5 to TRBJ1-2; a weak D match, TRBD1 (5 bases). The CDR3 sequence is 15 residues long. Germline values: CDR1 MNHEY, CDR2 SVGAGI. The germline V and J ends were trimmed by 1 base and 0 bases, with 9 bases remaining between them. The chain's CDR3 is CASSYFAGSNYGYTF. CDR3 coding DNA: TGTGCCAGCAGTTACTTCGCAGGGTCTAACTATGGCTACACCTTC.

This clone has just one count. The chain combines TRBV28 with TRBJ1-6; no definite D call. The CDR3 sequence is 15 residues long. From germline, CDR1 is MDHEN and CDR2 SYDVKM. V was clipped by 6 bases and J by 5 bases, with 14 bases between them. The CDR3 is CASSSGTGHNSPLHF. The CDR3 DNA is TGTGCCAGCAGCTCGGGTACCGGCCATAATTCACCCCTCCACTTT.

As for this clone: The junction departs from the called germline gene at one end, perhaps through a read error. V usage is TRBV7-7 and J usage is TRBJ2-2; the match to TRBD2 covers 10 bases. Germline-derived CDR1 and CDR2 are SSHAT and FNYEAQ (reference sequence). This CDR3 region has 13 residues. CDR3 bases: TGTGCTAGCAGCTCGGGACTAGCGAGGGAGCTGTTTTTT. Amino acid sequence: CASSSGLARELFF.

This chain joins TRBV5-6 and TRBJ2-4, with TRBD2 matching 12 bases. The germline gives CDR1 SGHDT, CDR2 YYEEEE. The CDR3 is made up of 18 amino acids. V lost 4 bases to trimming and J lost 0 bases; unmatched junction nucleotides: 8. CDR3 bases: TGTGCCAGCAGCGACAACGGACTAGCGGGACCAGCCAAAAACATTCAGTACTTC. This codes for CASSDNGLAGPAKNIQYF.

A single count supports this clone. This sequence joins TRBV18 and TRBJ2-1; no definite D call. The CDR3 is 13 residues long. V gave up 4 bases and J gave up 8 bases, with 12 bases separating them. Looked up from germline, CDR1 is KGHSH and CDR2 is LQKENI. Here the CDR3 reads CASSRQEYDEQFF. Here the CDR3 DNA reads TGTGCCAGCTCACGTCAAGAGTACGATGAGCAGTTCTTC.

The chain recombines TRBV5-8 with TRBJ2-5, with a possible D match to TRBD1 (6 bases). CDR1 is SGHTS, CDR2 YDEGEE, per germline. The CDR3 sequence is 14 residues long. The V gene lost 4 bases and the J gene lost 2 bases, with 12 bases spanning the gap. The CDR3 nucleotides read TGTGCCAGCAGCCCCGGACAGTGGCAAGAGACCCAGTACTTC. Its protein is CASSPGQWQETQYF.

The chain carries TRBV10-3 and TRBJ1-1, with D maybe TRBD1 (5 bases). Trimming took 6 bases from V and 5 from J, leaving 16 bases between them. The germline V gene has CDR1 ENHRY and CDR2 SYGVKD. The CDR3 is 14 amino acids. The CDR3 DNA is TGTGCCATCAGATGGGACCGCAGCGGGACTGAAGCTTTCTTT. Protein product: CAIRWDRSGTEAFF.

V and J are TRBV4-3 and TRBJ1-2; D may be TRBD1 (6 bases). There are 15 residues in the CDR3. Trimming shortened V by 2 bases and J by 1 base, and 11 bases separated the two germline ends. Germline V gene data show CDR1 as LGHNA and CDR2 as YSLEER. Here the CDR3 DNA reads TGCGCCAGCAGCCAATGGACAGCCGATAACTATGGCTACACCTTC. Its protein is CASSQWTADNYGYTF.